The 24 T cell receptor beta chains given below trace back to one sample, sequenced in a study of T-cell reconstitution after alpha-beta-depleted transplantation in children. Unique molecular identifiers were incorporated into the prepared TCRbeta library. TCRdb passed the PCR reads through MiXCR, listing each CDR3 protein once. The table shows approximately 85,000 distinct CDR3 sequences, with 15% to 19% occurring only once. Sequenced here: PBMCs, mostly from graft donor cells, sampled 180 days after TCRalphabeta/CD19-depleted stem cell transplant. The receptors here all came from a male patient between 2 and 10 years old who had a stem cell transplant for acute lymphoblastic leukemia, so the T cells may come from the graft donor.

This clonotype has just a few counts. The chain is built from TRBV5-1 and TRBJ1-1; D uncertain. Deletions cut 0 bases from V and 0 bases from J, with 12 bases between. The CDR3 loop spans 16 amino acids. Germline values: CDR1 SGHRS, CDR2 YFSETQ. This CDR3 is CASSLDYRPMNTEAFF. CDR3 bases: TGCGCCAGCAGCTTGGACTACAGACCCATGAACACTGAAGCTTTCTTT.

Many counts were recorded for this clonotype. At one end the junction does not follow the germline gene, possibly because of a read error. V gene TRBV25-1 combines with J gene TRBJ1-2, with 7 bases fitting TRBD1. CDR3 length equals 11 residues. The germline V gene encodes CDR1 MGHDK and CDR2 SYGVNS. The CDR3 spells CASSEGDRVSF. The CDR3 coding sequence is TGTGCCAGCAGTGAAGGAGACAGGGTCTCCTTC.

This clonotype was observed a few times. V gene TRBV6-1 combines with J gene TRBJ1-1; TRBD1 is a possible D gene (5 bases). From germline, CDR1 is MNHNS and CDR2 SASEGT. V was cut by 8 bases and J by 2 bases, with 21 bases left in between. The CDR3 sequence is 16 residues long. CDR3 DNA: TGTGCCAGCGCAGTCGTCGGGGGGATATTCAACACTGAAGCTTTCTTT. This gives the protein CASAVVGGIFNTEAFF.

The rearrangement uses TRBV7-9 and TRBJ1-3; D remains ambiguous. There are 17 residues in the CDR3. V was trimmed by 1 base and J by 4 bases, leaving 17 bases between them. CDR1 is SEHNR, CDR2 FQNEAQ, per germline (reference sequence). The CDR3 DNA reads TGTGCCAGCAGCTTAGTTGGTGCAGGTAAAATCGGAAACACCATATATTTT. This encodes CASSLVGAGKIGNTIYF.

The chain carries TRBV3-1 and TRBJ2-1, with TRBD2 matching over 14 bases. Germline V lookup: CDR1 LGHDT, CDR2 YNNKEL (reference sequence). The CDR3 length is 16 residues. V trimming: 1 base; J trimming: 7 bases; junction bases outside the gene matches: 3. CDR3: CASSQVTSGGGNEQFF. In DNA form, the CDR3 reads TGTGCCAGCAGCCAAGTGACTAGCGGGGGGGGTAATGAGCAGTTCTTC.

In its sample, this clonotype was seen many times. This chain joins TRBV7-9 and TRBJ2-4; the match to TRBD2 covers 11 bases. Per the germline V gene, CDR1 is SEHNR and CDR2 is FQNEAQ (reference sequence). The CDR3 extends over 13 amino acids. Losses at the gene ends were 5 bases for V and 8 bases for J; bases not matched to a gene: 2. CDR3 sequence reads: CASSLSGGDIQYF. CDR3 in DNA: TGTGCCAGCAGCCTTAGCGGGGGGGACATTCAGTACTTC.

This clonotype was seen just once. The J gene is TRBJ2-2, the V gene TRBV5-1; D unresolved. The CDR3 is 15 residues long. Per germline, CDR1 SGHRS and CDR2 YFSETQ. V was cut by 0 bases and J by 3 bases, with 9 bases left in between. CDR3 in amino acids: CASSLAIGYTGELFF. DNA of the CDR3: TGCGCCAGCAGCTTGGCGATAGGGTACACCGGGGAGCTGTTTTTT.

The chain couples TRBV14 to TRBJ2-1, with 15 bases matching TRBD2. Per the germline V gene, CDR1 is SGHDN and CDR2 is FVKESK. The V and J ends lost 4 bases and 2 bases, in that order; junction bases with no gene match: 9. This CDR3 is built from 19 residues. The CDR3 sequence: CASSPIQGLAGGAYNEQFF. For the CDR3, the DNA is TGTGCCAGCAGCCCCATTCAGGGACTAGCGGGGGGAGCCTACAATGAGCAGTTCTTC.

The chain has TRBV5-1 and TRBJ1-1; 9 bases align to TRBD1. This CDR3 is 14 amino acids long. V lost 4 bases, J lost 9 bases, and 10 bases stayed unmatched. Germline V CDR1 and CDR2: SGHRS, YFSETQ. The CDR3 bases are TGCGCCAGCAGCCTCGGGACAGGGTCAAAGAAAGCTTTCTTT. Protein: CASSLGTGSKKAFF. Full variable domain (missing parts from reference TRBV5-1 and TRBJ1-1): KAGVTQTPRYLIKTRGQQVTLSCSPISGHRSVSWYQQTPGQGLQFLFEYFSETQRNKGNFPGRFSGRQFSNSRSEMNVSTLELGDSALYLCASSLGTGSKKAFFGQGTRLTVV.

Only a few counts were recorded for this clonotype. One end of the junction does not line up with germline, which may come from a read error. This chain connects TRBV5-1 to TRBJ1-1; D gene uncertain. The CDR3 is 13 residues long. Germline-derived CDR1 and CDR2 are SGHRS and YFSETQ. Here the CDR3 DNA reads TGCGCCAGCAGCGGGTTCATGCGGTCTGAGGCTTTCTTT. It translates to CASSGFMRSEAFF.

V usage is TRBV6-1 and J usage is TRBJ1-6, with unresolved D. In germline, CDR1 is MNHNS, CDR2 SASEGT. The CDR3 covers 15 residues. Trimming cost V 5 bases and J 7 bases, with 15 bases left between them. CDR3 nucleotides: TGTGCCAGCAGTCTTTTCCCTGAGGAGAATTCACCCCTCCACTTT. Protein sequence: CASSLFPEENSPLHF.

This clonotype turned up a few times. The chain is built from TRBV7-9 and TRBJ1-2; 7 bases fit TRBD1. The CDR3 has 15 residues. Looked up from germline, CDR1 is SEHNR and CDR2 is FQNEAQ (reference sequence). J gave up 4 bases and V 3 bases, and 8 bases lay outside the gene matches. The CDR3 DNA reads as TGTGCCAGCAGCTTTCTTCGGGCAGGGGGCTATGGCTACACCTTC. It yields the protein CASSFLRAGGYGYTF.

The CDR3 region has the DNA TGCAGTGCCCAGCTAGCGGGAGAGAACACCGGGGAGCTGTTTTTT. Translated, it gives CSAQLAGENTGELFF. This sequence joins TRBV20-1 and TRBJ2-2, with 10 bases aligning to TRBD2. This CDR3 is 15 amino acids long. Germline lookup yields CDR1 DFQATT and CDR2 SNEGSKA (reference sequence). The junction had 5 bases not matched to a gene; V was cut back by 6 bases and J by 1 base.

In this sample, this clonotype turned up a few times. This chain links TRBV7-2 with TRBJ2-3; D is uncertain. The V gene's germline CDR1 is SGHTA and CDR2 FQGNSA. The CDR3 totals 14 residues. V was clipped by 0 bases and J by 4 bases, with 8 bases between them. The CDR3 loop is CASSLAQPPDTQYF. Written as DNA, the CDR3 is TGTGCCAGCAGCTTAGCCCAGCCCCCAGATACGCAGTATTTT.

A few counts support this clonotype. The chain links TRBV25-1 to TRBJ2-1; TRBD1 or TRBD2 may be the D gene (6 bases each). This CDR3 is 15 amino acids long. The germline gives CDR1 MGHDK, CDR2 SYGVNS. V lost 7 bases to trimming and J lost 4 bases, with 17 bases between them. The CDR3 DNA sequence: TGTGCCAGCAACAACCGGGGGCCGTCTTACAATGAGCAGTTCTTC. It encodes CASNNRGPSYNEQFF.

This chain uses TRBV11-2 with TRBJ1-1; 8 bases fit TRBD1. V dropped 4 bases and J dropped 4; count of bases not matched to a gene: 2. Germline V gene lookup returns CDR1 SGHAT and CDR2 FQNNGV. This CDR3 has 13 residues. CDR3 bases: TGTGCCAGCAGCTCAGGGGGCTTCACTGAAGCTTTCTTT. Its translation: CASSSGGFTEAFF.

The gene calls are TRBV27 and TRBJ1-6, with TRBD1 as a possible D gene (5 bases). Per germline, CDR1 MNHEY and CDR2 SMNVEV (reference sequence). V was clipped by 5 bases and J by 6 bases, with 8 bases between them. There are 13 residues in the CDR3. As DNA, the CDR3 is TGTGCCAGCAGTCTGGGGCTTAATTCACCCCTCCACTTT. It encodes CASSLGLNSPLHF.

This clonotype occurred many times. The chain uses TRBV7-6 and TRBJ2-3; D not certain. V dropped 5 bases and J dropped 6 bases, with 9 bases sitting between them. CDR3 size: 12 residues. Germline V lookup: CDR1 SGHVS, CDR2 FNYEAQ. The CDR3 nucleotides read TGTGCCAGCAGCGCCAACGCGGATACGCAGTATTTT. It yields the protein CASSANADTQYF. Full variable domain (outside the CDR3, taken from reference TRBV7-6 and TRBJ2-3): GAGVSQSPRYKVTKRGQDVALRCDPISGHVSLYWYRQALGQGPEFLTYFNYEAQQDKSGLPNDRFSAERPEGSISTLTIQRTEQRDSAMYRCASSANADTQYFGPGTRLTVL.

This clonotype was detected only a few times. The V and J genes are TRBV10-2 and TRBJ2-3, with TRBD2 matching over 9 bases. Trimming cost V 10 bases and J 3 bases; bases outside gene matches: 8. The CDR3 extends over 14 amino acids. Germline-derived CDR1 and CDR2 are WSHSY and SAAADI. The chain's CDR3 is CATWTLAGTDTQYF. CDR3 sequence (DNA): TGCGCCACTTGGACCCTAGCGGGGACAGATACGCAGTATTTT.

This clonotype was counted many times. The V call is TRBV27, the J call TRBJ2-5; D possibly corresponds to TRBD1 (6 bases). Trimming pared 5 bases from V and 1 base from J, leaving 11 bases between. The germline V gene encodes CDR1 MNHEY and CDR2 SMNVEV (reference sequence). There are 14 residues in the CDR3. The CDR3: CASSRLDSQETQYF. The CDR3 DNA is TGTGCCAGCAGTCGGTTGGACAGCCAAGAGACCCAGTACTTC.

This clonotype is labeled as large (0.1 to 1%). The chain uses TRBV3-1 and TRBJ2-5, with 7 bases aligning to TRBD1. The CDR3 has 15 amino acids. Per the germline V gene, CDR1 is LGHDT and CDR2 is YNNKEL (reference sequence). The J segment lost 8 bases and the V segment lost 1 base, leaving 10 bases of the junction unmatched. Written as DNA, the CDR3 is TGTGCCAGCAGCCAAGGGACAGGACCCAAGAACACCCAGTACTTC. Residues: CASSQGTGPKNTQYF.

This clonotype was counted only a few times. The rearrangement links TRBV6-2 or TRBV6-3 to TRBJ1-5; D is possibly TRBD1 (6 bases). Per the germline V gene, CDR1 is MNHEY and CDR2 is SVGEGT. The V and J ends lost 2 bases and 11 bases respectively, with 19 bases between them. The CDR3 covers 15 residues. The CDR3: CASSYATGTLGSQHF. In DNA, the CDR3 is TGTGCCAGCAGTTACGCTACAGGGACCCTAGGGTCCCAGCATTTT.

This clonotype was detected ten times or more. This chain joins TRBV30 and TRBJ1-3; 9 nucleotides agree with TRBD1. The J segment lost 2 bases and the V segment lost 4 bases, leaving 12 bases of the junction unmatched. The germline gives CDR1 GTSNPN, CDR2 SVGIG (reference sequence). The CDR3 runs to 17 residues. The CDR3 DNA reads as TGTGCCTGGAATAGGGACAGGGTGAGGTCAGCTGGAAACACCATATATTTT. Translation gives CAWNRDRVRSAGNTIYF.

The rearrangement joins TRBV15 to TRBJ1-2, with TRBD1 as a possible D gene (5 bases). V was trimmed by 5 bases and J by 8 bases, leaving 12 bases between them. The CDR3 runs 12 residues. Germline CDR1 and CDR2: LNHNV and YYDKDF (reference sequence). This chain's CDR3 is CATSHRGGGYTF. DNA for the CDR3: TGTGCCACCAGCCACCGGGGGGGAGGCTACACCTTC.